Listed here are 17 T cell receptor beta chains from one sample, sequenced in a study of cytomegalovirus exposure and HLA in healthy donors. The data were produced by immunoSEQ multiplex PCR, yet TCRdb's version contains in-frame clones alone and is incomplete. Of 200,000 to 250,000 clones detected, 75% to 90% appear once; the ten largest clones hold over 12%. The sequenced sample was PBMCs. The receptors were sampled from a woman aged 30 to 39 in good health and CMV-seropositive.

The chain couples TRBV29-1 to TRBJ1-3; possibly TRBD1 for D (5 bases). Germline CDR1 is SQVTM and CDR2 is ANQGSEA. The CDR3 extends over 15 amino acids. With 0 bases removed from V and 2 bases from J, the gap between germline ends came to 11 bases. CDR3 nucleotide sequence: TGCAGCGTTGAAGATCATTGGGGGACTGGAAACACCATATATTTT. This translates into CSVEDHWGTGNTIYF.

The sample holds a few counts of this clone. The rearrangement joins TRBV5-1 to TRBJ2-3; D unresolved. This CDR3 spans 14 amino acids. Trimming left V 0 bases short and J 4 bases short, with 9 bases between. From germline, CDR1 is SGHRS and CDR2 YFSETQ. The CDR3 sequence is CASSLAGISDTQYF. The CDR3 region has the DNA TGCGCCAGCAGCTTGGCCGGTATTTCAGATACGCAGTATTTT.

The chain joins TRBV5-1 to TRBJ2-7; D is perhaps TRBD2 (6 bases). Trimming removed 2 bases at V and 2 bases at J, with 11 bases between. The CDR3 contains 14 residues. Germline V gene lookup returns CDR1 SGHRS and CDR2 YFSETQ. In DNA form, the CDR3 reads TGCGCCAGCAGCTTCGGGAGCCTAACCTACGAGCAGTACTTC. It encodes CASSFGSLTYEQYF.

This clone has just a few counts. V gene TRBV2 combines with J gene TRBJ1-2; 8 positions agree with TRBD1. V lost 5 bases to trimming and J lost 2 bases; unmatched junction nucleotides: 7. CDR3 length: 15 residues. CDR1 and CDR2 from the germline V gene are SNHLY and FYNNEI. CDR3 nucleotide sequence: TGTGCCAGCAGTACCTTCAGGACAGGGAACTATGGCTACACCTTC. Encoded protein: CASSTFRTGNYGYTF.

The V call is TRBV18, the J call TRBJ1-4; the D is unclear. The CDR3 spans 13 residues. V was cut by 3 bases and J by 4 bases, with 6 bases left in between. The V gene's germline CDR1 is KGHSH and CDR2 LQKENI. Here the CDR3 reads CASSPNFNEKLFF. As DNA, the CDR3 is TGTGCCAGCTCACCGAATTTTAATGAAAAACTGTTTTTT.

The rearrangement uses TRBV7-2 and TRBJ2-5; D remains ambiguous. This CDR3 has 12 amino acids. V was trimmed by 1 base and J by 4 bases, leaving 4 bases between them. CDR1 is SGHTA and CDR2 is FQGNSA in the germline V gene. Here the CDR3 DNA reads TGTGCCAGCAGCTTAGTTATAGAGACCCAGTACTTC. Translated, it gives CASSLVIETQYF.

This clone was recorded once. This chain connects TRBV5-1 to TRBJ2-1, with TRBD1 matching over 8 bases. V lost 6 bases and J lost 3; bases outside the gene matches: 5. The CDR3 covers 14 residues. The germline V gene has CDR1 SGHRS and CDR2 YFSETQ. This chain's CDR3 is CASKGDRLYNEQFF. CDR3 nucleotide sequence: TGCGCCAGCAAAGGGGACAGGCTCTACAATGAGCAGTTCTTC.

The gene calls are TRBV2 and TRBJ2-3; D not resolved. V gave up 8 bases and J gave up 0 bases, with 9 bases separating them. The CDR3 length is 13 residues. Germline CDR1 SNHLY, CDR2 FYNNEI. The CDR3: CASLAESTDTQYF. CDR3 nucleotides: TGTGCCAGCCTGGCGGAGAGCACAGATACGCAGTATTTT.

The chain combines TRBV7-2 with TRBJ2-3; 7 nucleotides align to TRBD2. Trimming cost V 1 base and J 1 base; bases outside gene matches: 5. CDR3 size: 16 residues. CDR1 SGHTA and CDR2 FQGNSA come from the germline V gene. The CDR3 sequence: CASSLVGAGGTDTQYF. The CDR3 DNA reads TGTGCCAGCAGCTTAGTAGGTGCGGGAGGCACAGATACGCAGTATTTT.

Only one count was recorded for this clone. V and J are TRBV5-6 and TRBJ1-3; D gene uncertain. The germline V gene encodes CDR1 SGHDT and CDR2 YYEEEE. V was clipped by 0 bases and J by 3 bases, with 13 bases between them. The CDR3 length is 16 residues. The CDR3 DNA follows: TGTGCCAGCAGCTTGGTGGGGTTCTCGGGTGGAAACACCATATATTTT. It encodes CASSLVGFSGGNTIYF.

The CDR3 protein is CASSYGADTEAFF. CDR3 DNA sequence: TGTGCCAGCAGTTACGGGGCGGATACTGAAGCTTTCTTT. The chain combines TRBV6-5 with TRBJ1-1; D perhaps matches TRBD1 (5 bases). The CDR3 spans 13 residues. Germline CDR1 MNHEY, CDR2 SVGAGI. Trimming took 2 bases from V and 5 from J, leaving 9 bases between them.

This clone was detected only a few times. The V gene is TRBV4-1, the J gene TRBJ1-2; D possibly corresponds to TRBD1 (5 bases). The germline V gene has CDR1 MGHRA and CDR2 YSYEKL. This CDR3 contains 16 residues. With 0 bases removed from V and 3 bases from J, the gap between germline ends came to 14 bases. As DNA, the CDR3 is TGCGCCAGCAGCCAAGAGGGGAGGCAGGGCGACTATGGCTACACCTTC. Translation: CASSQEGRQGDYGYTF.

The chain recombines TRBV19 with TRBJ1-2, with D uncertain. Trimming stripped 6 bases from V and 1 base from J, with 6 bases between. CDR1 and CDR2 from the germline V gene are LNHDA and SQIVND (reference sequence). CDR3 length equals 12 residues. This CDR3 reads CASRSINYGYTF. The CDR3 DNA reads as TGTGCCAGTAGGAGCATTAACTATGGCTACACCTTC.

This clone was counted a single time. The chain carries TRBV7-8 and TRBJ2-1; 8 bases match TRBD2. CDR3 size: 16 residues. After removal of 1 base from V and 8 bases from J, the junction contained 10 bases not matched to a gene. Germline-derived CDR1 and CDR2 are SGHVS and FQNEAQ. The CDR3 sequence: CASSLVPREVFDEQFF. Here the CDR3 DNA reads TGTGCCAGCAGCTTAGTACCGCGGGAGGTGTTCGATGAGCAGTTCTTC.

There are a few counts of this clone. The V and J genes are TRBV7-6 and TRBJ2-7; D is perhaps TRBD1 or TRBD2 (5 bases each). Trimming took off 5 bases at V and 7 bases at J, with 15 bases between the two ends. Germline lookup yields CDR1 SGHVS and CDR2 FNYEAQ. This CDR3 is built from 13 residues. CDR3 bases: TGTGCCAGCAGCCTGGACGGGACGCGGGAGCAGTACTTC. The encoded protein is CASSLDGTREQYF. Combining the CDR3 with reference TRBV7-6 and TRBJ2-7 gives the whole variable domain GAGVSQSPRYKVTKRGQDVALRCDPISGHVSLYWYRQALGQGPEFLTYFNYEAQQDKSGLPNDRFSAERPEGSISTLTIQRTEQRDSAMYRCASSLDGTREQYFGPGTRLTVT.

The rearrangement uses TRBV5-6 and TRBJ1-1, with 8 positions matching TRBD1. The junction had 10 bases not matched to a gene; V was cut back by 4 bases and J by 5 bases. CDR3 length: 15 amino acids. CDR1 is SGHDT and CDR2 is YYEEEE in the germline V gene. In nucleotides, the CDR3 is TGTGCCAGCAGCAGCCCGGACAGGGCAAAGACTGAAGCTTTCTTT. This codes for CASSSPDRAKTEAFF.

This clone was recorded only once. CDR3 in DNA: TGTGCCAGTAGTAAAGGGACCGGTCAGCCCCAGCATTTT. Its protein product is CASSKGTGQPQHF. The chain couples TRBV19 to TRBJ1-5, with D possibly matching TRBD1 (5 bases). The CDR3 is made up of 13 amino acids. The V end lost 4 bases, the J end lost 6 bases, and 10 bases lay between the germline ends. Germline CDR1 LNHDA, CDR2 SQIVND (reference sequence).